This T cell receptor beta chain was retrieved from a study of breast tumors, draining lymph nodes, adjacent tissues. The study's findings and limits: Luminal-like breast cancer showed significantly greater tumor-nontumor repertoire similarity than basal-like breast cancer did. Tumor TCR diversity was below lymph nodes but above nontumor tissue. Most tumor T cells seemingly derive from lymph node, then expand in tumor.

A single record per CDR3 protein comes from TCRdb applying MiXCR to the multiplex PCR reads. The sample gives fewer than 250,000 distinct CDR3 sequences, roughly 30% of which show up once; 1.3% to 1.5% is in the top ten. V dropped 5 bases and J dropped 4; count of bases not matched to a gene: 7. The CDR3 sequence is 14 residues long. CDR1 and CDR2 (germline): SGHDT, YYEEEE. Axillary draining lymph nodes of breast cancer patients supplied the node samples. This clonotype was seen at least ten times. Its antigen remains unknown. Sequences were obtained from axillary lymph node tissue. The sequence derives from a female donor with breast cancer. Some clones in this sample may be carry-over from other donors' samples. The rearrangement joins TRBV5-6 to TRBJ2-7; 9 bases map to TRBD1. Here the CDR3 DNA reads TGTGCCAGCAGTCCCGGACAGGGGAGGTACGAGCAGTACTTC. Its protein product is CASSPGQGRYEQYF.